Below are 16 T cell receptor beta chains sequenced from a single sample in a study of blood T cell repertoires in COVID-19. Using immunoSEQ multiplex PCR, the repertoire was profiled, and TCRdb retains in-frame clones only, with some absent. The sample lists under 350,000 clones, 75% to 90% occurring once. The sample comprised peripheral blood. The receptor source for this set is a man in his forties with acute or convalescent COVID-19.

This clone was seen a single time. The chain links TRBV2 to TRBJ2-5, with D perhaps TRBD2 (6 bases). CDR3 size: 14 residues. Looked up from germline, CDR1 is SNHLY and CDR2 is FYNNEI. The V end lost 6 bases, the J end lost 5 bases, and 16 bases lay between the germline ends. The CDR3 DNA reads as TGTGCCAGCAGGGCCCTCCTAGCGATGGAGACCCAGTACTTC. This codes for CASRALLAMETQYF.

The chain couples TRBV19 to TRBJ1-1; tentative D call: TRBD1 (5 bases). V dropped 8 bases and J dropped 4 bases, with 14 bases sitting between them. Germline CDR1 and CDR2: LNHDA and SQIVND (reference sequence). The CDR3 is made up of 13 amino acids. This CDR3 reads CASDGGSGTEAFF. The CDR3 region has the DNA TGTGCCAGTGACGGGGGGTCCGGCACTGAAGCTTTCTTT.

The V call is TRBV5-1, the J call TRBJ2-3, with D maybe TRBD1 (5 bases). V lost 5 bases to trimming and J lost 6 bases, with 16 bases between them. In germline, CDR1 is SGHRS, CDR2 YFSETQ. The CDR3 runs to 14 residues. CDR3 protein: CASSGQGRLDTQYF. The CDR3 DNA reads as TGCGCCAGCAGTGGCCAGGGTAGGTTGGATACGCAGTATTTT.

V usage is TRBV5-4 and J usage is TRBJ1-1; 8 bases are shared with TRBD1. Germline loops: CDR1 SGHNT, CDR2 YYREEE (reference sequence). V was clipped by 4 bases and J by 3 bases; unmatched bases: 8. The CDR3 consists of 15 residues. The CDR3: CASSRRDRRDTEAFF. Here the CDR3 DNA reads TGTGCCAGCAGCCGAAGGGACAGGAGAGACACTGAAGCTTTCTTT. The complete variable domain, with remaining parts taken from reference TRBV5-4 and TRBJ1-1, reads ETGVTQSPTHLIKTRGQQVTLRCSSQSGHNTVSWYQQALGQGPQFIFQYYREEENGRGNFPPRFSGLQFPNYSSELNVNALELDDSALYLCASSRRDRRDTEAFFGQGTRLTVV.

The chain employs TRBV19 and TRBJ1-2; unclear D gene. The CDR3 totals 12 residues. Deletions cut 6 bases from V and 10 bases from J, with 15 bases between. Germline V lookup: CDR1 LNHDA, CDR2 SQIVND (reference sequence). The CDR3 protein is CASRNNFPAYTF. The CDR3 DNA follows: TGTGCCAGTAGGAATAACTTCCCCGCCTACACCTTC. Complete variable domain (other parts from reference TRBV19 and TRBJ1-2): DGGITQSPKYLFRKEGQNVTLSCEQNLNHDAMYWYRQDPGQGLRLIYYSQIVNDFQKGDIAEGYSVSREKKESFPLTVTSAQKNPTAFYLCASRNNFPAYTFGSGTRLTVV.

This chain uses TRBV7-9 with TRBJ2-7, with 7 bases fitting TRBD1. Germline CDR1 reads SEHNR; CDR2 reads FQNEAQ (reference sequence). After removal of 5 bases from V and 4 bases from J, the junction contained 8 bases not matched to a gene. This CDR3 has 14 amino acids. CDR3 nucleotide sequence: TGTGCCAGCAGCACGGACAGGTATCCTTACGAGCAGTACTTC. Its translation: CASSTDRYPYEQYF.

The V and J genes are TRBV29-1 and TRBJ2-3; D unclear. The CDR3 sequence is 12 residues long. Between the trimmed V and J ends, which lost 8 bases and 5 bases, there was a span of 14 bases. Germline V gene sequence: CDR1 SQVTM, CDR2 ANQGSEA. The CDR3 DNA sequence: TGCAGCCCCTCCCCGCTCGGAGATACGCAGTATTTT. Translating gives CSPSPLGDTQYF.

The V gene is TRBV30, the J gene TRBJ1-2, with a possible D match to TRBD1 (5 bases). Germline assignment: CDR1 GTSNPN and CDR2 SVGIG (reference sequence). This CDR3 has 14 residues. The V gene lost 5 bases and the J gene lost 0 bases, with 13 bases spanning the gap. Written as DNA, the CDR3 is TGTGCCTGGGGCCAGGGCAGTACTAACTATGGCTACACCTTC. It is translated as CAWGQGSTNYGYTF.

The rearrangement uses TRBV9 and TRBJ2-2; the D gene is possibly TRBD1 (9 bases). Per the germline V gene, CDR1 is SGDLS and CDR2 is YYNGEE. The CDR3 consists of 18 residues. V was cut by 4 bases and J by 6 bases, with 25 bases left in between. The CDR3 spells CASSTRSGGTGNAGELFF. DNA of the CDR3: TGTGCCAGCAGCACGCGCTCGGGGGGGACAGGGAATGCCGGGGAGCTGTTTTTT.

J is TRBJ2-7 and V is TRBV18; no reliable D call. The CDR3 is 12 amino acids. The V end was cut by 3 bases, the J end by 3 bases, with 6 bases between. Looked up from germline, CDR1 is KGHSH and CDR2 is LQKENI. The CDR3 nucleotides are TGTGCCAGCTCACCCGGTGACTACGAGCAGTACTTC. This encodes CASSPGDYEQYF.

This chain uses TRBV5-4 with TRBJ1-1, with no clear D. Trimming removed 5 bases at V and 3 bases at J, with 11 bases between. The CDR3 has 13 amino acids. The V gene's germline CDR1 is SGHNT and CDR2 YYREEE (reference sequence). CDR3 nucleotide sequence: TGTGCCAGCAGGATCGGGATGGACACTGAAGCTTTCTTT. This sequence encodes CASRIGMDTEAFF.

The genes are TRBV12-5 and TRBJ2-7; no definite D call. CDR1 and CDR2 from the germline V gene are LGHNT and FRNRAP. The V and J ends lost 1 base and 3 bases respectively, with 7 bases between them. The CDR3 sequence is 13 residues long. CDR3 residues: CASGLDPGYEQYF. Here the CDR3 DNA reads TGTGCTAGTGGTTTGGATCCGGGCTACGAGCAGTACTTC. Combining the CDR3 with reference TRBV12-5 and TRBJ2-7 gives the whole variable domain DARVTQTPRHKVTEMGQEVTMRCQPILGHNTVFWYRQTMMQGLELLAYFRNRAPLDDSGMPKDRFSAEMPDATLATLKIQPSEPRDSAVYFCASGLDPGYEQYFGPGTRLTVT.

The chain uses TRBV7-3 and TRBJ1-1; D is unclear. The CDR3 sequence is 14 residues long. CDR1 SGHTA and CDR2 FQGTGA come from the germline V gene. Trimming took off 3 bases at V and 0 bases at J, with 8 bases between the two ends. CDR3 residues: CASSFNGMNTEAFF. As DNA, the CDR3 is TGTGCCAGCAGCTTTAACGGTATGAACACTGAAGCTTTCTTT.

This chain links TRBV2 with TRBJ1-5; D possibly corresponds to TRBD1 (6 bases). This CDR3 is 15 amino acids long. Trimming stripped 5 bases from V and 5 bases from J, with 16 bases between. Germline V lookup: CDR1 SNHLY, CDR2 FYNNEI. In DNA form, the CDR3 reads TGTGCCAGCAGTTTAGACAGGCTCCGTTATCAGCCCCAGCATTTT. It specifies CASSLDRLRYQPQHF. Together with reference TRBV2 and TRBJ1-5, the CDR3 gives the full variable domain: EPEVTQTPSHQVTQMGQEVILRCVPISNHLYFYWYRQILGQKVEFLVSFYNNEISEKSEIFDDQFSVERPDGSNFTLKIRSTKLEDSAMYFCASSLDRLRYQPQHFGDGTRLSIL.

The table lists this clone with a count of one. The chain combines TRBV7-2 with TRBJ1-1; D perhaps matches TRBD1 (5 bases). This CDR3 has 14 residues. CDR1 is SGHTA, CDR2 FQGNSA, per germline. Trimming stripped 2 bases from V and 3 bases from J, with 10 bases between. CDR3 loop: CASSLIWGDTEAFF. In nucleotides, the CDR3 is TGTGCCAGCAGCTTAATTTGGGGGGACACTGAAGCTTTCTTT.

The chain uses TRBV19 and TRBJ1-5; 8 positions agree with TRBD1. This CDR3 contains 15 residues. Germline V lookup: CDR1 LNHDA, CDR2 SQIVND (reference sequence). V was pared by 6 bases and J by 4 bases, with 8 bases of the junction left unmatched. The CDR3 loop reads CASSRTGMENQPQHF. The CDR3 nucleotides read TGTGCCAGTAGCCGGACAGGGATGGAGAATCAGCCCCAGCATTTT.